This entry features one TCR beta chain sequence. Within the sample, other DNA sequences also encode this same CDR3. The record originates from a study of shared clonotypes between healthy human individuals. Study-wide background: Ranging from 18 to 49 in age, donors were a couple of women and a few men.

There are 11 residues in the CDR3. Trimming stripped 2 bases from V and 4 bases from J, with 3 bases between. In germline, CDR1 is MNHNS, CDR2 SASEGT. All the donors were Caucasian adults who lived in Nashville, Tennessee. In the sorted-subset replicate PCRs, approximately 200 ng DNA, 25,000 to 30,000 T cell genomes, was used. Clones were sequenced by immunoSEQ multiplex PCR, and TCRdb holds only the in-frame ones, with some missing. The sample has around 2.1 million clones, 90% to 96% seen once. The sequence was obtained from a man in his late teens or twenties in good health. This chain connects TRBV6-1 to TRBJ2-7, with D hard to call. The sample consisted of naive CD4+ T cells sorted from blood. Subset here: CD45RA+ positively selected. The CDR3 sequence: CASSELYEQYF. The CDR3 DNA reads TGTGCCAGCAGTGAACTGTACGAGCAGTACTTC.